This TCR beta chain comes out of a study of cytomegalovirus exposure and HLA in healthy donors. Across the study: Most genotyped donors, approximately 81% of 300 to 400, had Caucasian-associated genetic ancestry. Study-level findings and limits: Data from an earlier analysis indicated that most TCR beta V segments were productive either about 87% or about 30% of the time. The classifier, whose performance was assessed in both the original and validation cohorts, reportedly diagnosed cytomegalovirus status with high specificity and sensitivity.

On this clone: Its antigen is unidentified.

The germline V gene has CDR1 SQVTM and CDR2 ANQGSEA. Between the trimmed V and J ends, which lost 4 bases and 2 bases, there was a span of 6 bases. The CDR3 loop spans 12 amino acids. PCR involved 60 Vbeta and 13 Jbeta primers. Sequencing used immunoSEQ multiplex PCR; TCRdb keeps in-frame clones, though not all of them. Among some 180,000 clones listed, roughly 80% were seen once. The sample taken for sequencing was PBMCs. The chain is built from TRBV29-1 and TRBJ1-3; perhaps TRBD1 as D (5 bases). The TCR comes from a male donor in good health and CMV-seronegative. This CDR3 is CSVGTPGNTIYF. CDR3 in DNA: TGCAGCGTTGGGACACCTGGAAACACCATATATTTT.